This T cell receptor (beta chain) comes out of a study of cytomegalovirus exposure and HLA in healthy donors. Study information: Ancestry clustering placed about 86% of 300 to 400 genotyped donors in the Caucasian-associated cluster. Study-wide results and limits: Reports indicate that TCR beta sequences accurately predicted the HLA-A and HLA-B alleles of most subjects.

This clone has a single count. The antigen is undetermined. For the donor in question, CMV serostatus went unrecorded. Germline V gene sequence: CDR1 MNHEY, CDR2 SVGAGI. The germline V and J ends were trimmed by 6 bases and 5 bases, with 13 bases remaining between them. This CDR3 has 13 residues. PCR used 60 Vbeta primers and 13 Jbeta primers. Sequenced by immunoSEQ multiplex PCR; TCRdb stores in-frame clones only, minus some. The sample records 55,000 to 75,000 clones, just under 75% being singletons. Sequencing was done on a sample of PBMCs. V and J are TRBV6-5 and TRBJ1-2; no definite D call. The TCR originated in a human donor in good health. CDR3 protein: CASSPTPLYGYTF. CDR3 coding DNA: TGTGCCAGCAGCCCTACCCCCTTATATGGCTACACCTTC.